These 8 T cell receptor beta chains share one sample of origin, sequenced in a study of regulatory T cells in long-lasting Graves disease. Documented time point: newly diagnosed GD, antithyroid drugs for less than 3 months. With RNA extracted from PBMCs as input, the TCR library was made. CDR3-region Arm-PCR and iRepertoire HTBI primers produced the TCR beta libraries. Using its own MiXCR run on the multiplex PCR reads, TCRdb lists one record per CDR3 protein. This table has approximately 460,000 distinct CDR3 sequences, 16% appearing once. These data were also filed under a second study, of T cells in Graves' hyperthyroidism and ophthalmopathy.

The sequences come from peripheral blood mononuclear cells (PBMCs), collected at new diagnosis, from a patient treated with antithyroid drugs. These receptors were taken from a woman between 25 and 40 years old with Graves disease.

The V and J genes are TRBV29-1 and TRBJ1-4, with D uncertain. Trimming stripped 2 bases from V and 10 bases from J, with 11 bases between. This CDR3 spans 12 amino acids. Germline-derived CDR1 and CDR2 are SQVTM and ANQGSEA. CDR3: CSVESGNGKLFF. CDR3 DNA sequence: TGCAGCGTTGAAAGCGGTAACGGAAAACTGTTTTTT.

Comment on this clonotype: One base away lies a much larger clone, so this may be a sequencing read error. CDR3 in amino acids: CAWSVATAYEQYF. CDR3 nucleotide sequence: TGTGCCTGGAGTGTAGCCACCGCCTACGAGCAGTACTTC. The chain carries TRBV30 and TRBJ2-7; D unresolved. This CDR3 is built from 13 residues. Trimming took off 0 bases at V and 2 bases at J, with 8 bases between the two ends. CDR1 is GTSNPN, CDR2 SVGIG, per germline (reference sequence).

This clonotype has ten or more counts. The chain has TRBV15 and TRBJ1-2; no clear D gene. CDR1 and CDR2 (germline): LNHNV, YYDKDF (reference sequence). V lost 0 bases and J lost 2, with 7 bases in between. The CDR3 is made up of 14 amino acids. As DNA, the CDR3 is TGTGCCACCAGCAGAGAGGGGTACAACTATGGCTACACCTTC. It specifies CATSREGYNYGYTF.

This clonotype occurred many times. The chain combines TRBV7-9 with TRBJ2-1; D ambiguous. This CDR3 has 11 residues. V was shortened by 0 bases and J by 8 bases, with 2 bases between the two germline ends. Germline values: CDR1 SEHNR, CDR2 FQNEAQ (reference sequence). The CDR3 sequence is CASSLADEQFF. CDR3 DNA sequence: TGTGCCAGCAGCTTAGCGGATGAGCAGTTCTTC.

This clonotype has a count of ten or more. The genes are TRBV20-1 and TRBJ1-2; a weak D match, TRBD1 (5 bases). The length of the CDR3 is 12 residues. Germline loops: CDR1 DFQATT, CDR2 SNEGSKA (reference sequence). V was cut by 3 bases and J by 4 bases, with 9 bases left in between. In DNA, the CDR3 is TGCAGTGCTAGGTGGGGGTCCTATGGCTACACCTTC. Protein sequence: CSARWGSYGYTF.

CDR3 amino acids: CASIPDISLSSWGNQPQHF. For the CDR3, the DNA is TGTGCCAGCATCCCAGATATCTCGTTAAGCTCTTGGGGCAATCAGCCCCAGCATTTT. This rearrangement joins TRBV6-1 to TRBJ1-5; D unclear. Trimming left V 7 bases short and J 2 bases short, with 27 bases between. Germline V CDR1 and CDR2: MNHNS, SASEGT. This CDR3 has 19 residues.

Many counts were recorded for this clonotype. The CDR3 here is CASSLSTGDEQFF. The CDR3 DNA follows: TGTGCCAGCAGCCTCAGCACGGGTGATGAGCAGTTCTTC. This chain joins TRBV3-1 and TRBJ2-1; D uncertain. Looked up from germline, CDR1 is LGHDT and CDR2 is YNNKEL (reference sequence). CDR3 length: 13 amino acids. Trimming took 4 bases from V and 8 from J, leaving 12 bases between them.

This clonotype was counted many times. The rearrangement joins TRBV28 to TRBJ1-4; no clear D gene. V lost 8 bases to trimming and J lost 14 bases, with 21 bases between them. The germline V gene has CDR1 MDHEN and CDR2 SYDVKM. CDR3 length: 13 amino acids. The CDR3: CASYPLGNPALFF. The CDR3 DNA reads TGTGCCAGCTATCCGTTGGGGAACCCCGCGCTGTTTTTT.